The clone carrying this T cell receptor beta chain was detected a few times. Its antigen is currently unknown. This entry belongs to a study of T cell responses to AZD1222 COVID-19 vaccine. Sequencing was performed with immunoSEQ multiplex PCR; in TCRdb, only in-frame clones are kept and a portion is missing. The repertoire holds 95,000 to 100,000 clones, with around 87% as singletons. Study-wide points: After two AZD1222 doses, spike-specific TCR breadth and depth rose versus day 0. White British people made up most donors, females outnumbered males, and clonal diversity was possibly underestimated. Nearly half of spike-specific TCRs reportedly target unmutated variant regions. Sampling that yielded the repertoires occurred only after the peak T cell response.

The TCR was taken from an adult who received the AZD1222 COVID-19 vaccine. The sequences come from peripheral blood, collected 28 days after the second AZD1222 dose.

CDR3 in amino acids: CASSQEGRSETQYF. The CDR3 DNA reads TGTGCCAGCAGCCAAGAGGGTAGGAGCGAGACCCAGTACTTC. This chain joins TRBV3-1 (or the pseudogene TRBV3-2) and TRBJ2-5; D ambiguous. CDR1 and CDR2 from the germline V gene are LGHDT and YNNKEL (reference sequence). V lost 0 bases to trimming and J lost 5 bases, with 10 bases between them. This CDR3 spans 14 amino acids.